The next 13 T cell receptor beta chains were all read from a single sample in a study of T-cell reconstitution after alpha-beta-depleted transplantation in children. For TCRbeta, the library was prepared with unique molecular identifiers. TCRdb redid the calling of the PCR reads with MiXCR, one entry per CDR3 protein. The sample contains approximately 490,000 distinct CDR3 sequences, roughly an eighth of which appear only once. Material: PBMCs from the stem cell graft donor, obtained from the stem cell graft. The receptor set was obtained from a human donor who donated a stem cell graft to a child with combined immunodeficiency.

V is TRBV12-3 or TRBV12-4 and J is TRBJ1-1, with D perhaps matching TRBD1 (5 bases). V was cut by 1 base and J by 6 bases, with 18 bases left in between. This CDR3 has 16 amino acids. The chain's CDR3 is CASSLDRFGGSPEAFF. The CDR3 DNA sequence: TGTGCCAGCAGTTTAGACCGTTTCGGGGGGAGCCCTGAAGCTTTCTTT.

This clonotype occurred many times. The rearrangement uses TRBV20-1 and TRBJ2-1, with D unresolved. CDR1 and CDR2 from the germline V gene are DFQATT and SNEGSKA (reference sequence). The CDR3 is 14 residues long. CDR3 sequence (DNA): TGCAGCGCCTTTATGCCGGGCCCCTACAATGAGCAGTTCTTC. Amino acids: CSAFMPGPYNEQFF.

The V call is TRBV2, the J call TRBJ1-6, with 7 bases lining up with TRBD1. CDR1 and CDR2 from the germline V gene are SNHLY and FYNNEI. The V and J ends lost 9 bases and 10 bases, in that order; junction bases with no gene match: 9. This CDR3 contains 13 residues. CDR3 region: CASRQGERSPLHF. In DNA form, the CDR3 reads TGTGCCAGTCGACAGGGTGAGAGGTCACCCCTCCACTTT.

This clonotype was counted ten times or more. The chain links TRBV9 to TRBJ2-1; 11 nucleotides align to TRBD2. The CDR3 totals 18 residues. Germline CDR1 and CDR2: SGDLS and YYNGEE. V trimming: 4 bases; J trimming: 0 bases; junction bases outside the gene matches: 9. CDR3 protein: CASSPRGLAGGSYNEQFF. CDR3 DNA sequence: TGTGCCAGCAGCCCCCGGGGGCTAGCGGGGGGCTCCTACAATGAGCAGTTCTTC. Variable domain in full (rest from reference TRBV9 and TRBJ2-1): DSGVTQTPKHLITATGQRVTLRCSPRSGDLSVYWYQQSLDQGLQFLIQYYNGEERAKGNILERFSAQQFPDLHSELNLSSLELGDSALYFCASSPRGLAGGSYNEQFFGPGTRLTVL.

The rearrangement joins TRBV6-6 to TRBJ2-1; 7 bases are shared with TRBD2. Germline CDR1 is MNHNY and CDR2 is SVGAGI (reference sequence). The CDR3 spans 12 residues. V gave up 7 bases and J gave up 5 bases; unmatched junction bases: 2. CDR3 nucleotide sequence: TGTGCCAGCACCGGGACTAACAATGAGCAGTTCTTC. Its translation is CASTGTNNEQFF.

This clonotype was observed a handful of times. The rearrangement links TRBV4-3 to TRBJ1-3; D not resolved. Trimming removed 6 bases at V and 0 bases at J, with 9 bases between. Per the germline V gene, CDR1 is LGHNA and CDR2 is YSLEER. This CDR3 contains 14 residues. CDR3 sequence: CASSFEHSGNTIYF. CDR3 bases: TGCGCCAGCAGTTTCGAGCACTCTGGAAACACCATATATTTT.

The CDR3 nucleotides are TGCGCCAGCAGTGAGCGGGGGACCTACAATGAGCAGTTCTTC. Translation: CASSERGTYNEQFF. This chain joins TRBV5-1 and TRBJ2-1; 8 bases agree with TRBD2. V was pared by 5 bases and J by 2 bases, with 3 bases of the junction left unmatched. This CDR3 contains 14 residues. Germline-derived CDR1 and CDR2 are SGHRS and YFSETQ.

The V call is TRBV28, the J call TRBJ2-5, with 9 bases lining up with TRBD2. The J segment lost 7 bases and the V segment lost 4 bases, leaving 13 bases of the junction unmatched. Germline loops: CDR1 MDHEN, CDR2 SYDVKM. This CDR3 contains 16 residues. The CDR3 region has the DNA TGTGCCAGCAGTTCCATTAGCGGGGGCGATGCTGGGACCCAGTACTTC. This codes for CASSSISGGDAGTQYF.

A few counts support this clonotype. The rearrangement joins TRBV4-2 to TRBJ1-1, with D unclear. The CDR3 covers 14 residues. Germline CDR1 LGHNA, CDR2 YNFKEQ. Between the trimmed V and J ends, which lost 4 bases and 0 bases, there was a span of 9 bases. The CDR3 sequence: CASSRLNLNTEAFF. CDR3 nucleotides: TGTGCCAGCAGCCGTTTGAATTTGAACACTGAAGCTTTCTTT.

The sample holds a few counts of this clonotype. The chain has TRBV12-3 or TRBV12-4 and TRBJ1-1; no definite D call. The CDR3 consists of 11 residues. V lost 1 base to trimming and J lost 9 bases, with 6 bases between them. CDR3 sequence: CASSLGPKAFF. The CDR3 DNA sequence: TGTGCCAGCAGTTTAGGCCCTAAAGCTTTCTTT.

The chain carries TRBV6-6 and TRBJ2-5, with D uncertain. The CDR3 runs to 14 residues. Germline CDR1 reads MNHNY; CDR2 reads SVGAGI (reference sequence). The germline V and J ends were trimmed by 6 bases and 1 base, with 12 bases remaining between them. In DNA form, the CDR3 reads TGTGCCAGCAGCCCATTAAGGTCCCAAGAGACCCAGTACTTC. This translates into CASSPLRSQETQYF.

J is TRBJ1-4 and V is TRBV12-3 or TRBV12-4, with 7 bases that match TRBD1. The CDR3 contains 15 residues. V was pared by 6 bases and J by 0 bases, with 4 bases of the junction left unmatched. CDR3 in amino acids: CASRGQIATNEKLFF. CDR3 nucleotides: TGTGCCAGCAGGGGACAGATTGCAACTAATGAAAAACTGTTTTTT.

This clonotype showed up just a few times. The CDR3 bases are TGTGCCAGCAGCCCAGTGGGGGACAGGGTCTACAATGAGCAGTTCTTC. Protein product: CASSPVGDRVYNEQFF. V usage is TRBV7-9 and J usage is TRBJ2-1; 9 positions match TRBD1. With V trimmed by 5 bases and J by 3 bases, 8 bases remained unmatched. Germline CDR1 reads SEHNR; CDR2 reads FQNEAQ (reference sequence). The CDR3 consists of 16 residues.